The 15 T cell receptor beta chains below all came from one sample that was sequenced in a study of control samples from healthy donors and cancer patients. Assay used: immunoSEQ multiplex PCR; TCRdb lists only in-frame clones, some missing. The sample shows around 120,000 clones, around 86% of them seen only once. The sequenced material came from blood. The source of these receptors is a man aged 35 to 55 in good health.

CDR3 protein: CASSQDQYERGLGEQFF. The CDR3 region has the DNA TGTGCCAGCAGCCAAGACCAATATGAGCGGGGCCTAGGGGAGCAGTTCTTC. This chain joins TRBV3-1 (or the pseudogene TRBV3-2) and TRBJ2-1; 7 bases are a match to TRBD2. The V gene end was trimmed by 0 bases and the J gene end by 10 bases; junction bases not matched to a gene: 15. In germline, CDR1 is LGHDT, CDR2 YNNKEL (reference sequence). CDR3 length equals 17 residues.

In DNA form, the CDR3 reads TGTGCCAGCAGTAGGGGTCCTTTCTACGAGCAGTACTTC. Amino acid sequence: CASSRGPFYEQYF. The V and J genes are TRBV7-9 and TRBJ2-7, with D perhaps matching TRBD1 (5 bases). Germline V gives CDR1 SEHNR, CDR2 FQNEAQ (reference sequence). The CDR3 has 13 residues. V lost 6 bases and J 3 bases, leaving 12 bases between the germline ends.

The table lists this clone with a count of one. The chain uses TRBV6-6 and TRBJ1-5, with a tentative D call TRBD1 (6 bases). The CDR3 loop spans 14 amino acids. V shed 7 bases and J shed 4 bases, with 14 bases lying between them. Germline CDR1 and CDR2: MNHNY and SVGAGI (reference sequence). CDR3 sequence reads: CASTGGAGNQPQHF. The CDR3 region has the DNA TGTGCCAGCACCGGGGGGGCGGGGAATCAGCCCCAGCATTTT.

The chain combines TRBV18 with TRBJ2-5, with TRBD2 matching 7 bases. Trimming removed 5 bases from V and 4 bases from J; junction bases left unmatched: 4. The germline V gene encodes CDR1 KGHSH and CDR2 LQKENI. This CDR3 contains 13 residues. As DNA, the CDR3 is TGTGCCAGCTCAAACACGGGGGGAGAGACCCAGTACTTC. Translating it yields CASSNTGGETQYF.

This chain uses TRBV19 with TRBJ1-2; D might be TRBD1 (5 bases). Germline V gene sequence: CDR1 LNHDA, CDR2 SQIVND (reference sequence). Trimming shortened V by 6 bases and J by 4 bases, and 15 bases separated the two germline ends. The CDR3 runs 14 residues. The CDR3 DNA reads as TGTGCCAGTAGAACTCTCCGGGACCTCTATGGCTACACCTTC. Amino acid sequence: CASRTLRDLYGYTF.

The chain is built from TRBV5-4 and TRBJ1-2; D call uncertain. CDR1 is SGHNT and CDR2 is YYREEE in the germline V gene (reference sequence). This CDR3 has 12 residues. The ends were cut back, 4 bases at V and 4 bases at J, with 8 bases in the middle. This CDR3 reads CASSLSPYGYTF. The CDR3 bases are TGTGCCAGCAGCCTATCACCCTATGGCTACACCTTC.

This CDR3 reads CASSTTGGLNTEAFF. In nucleotides, the CDR3 is TGTGCCAGTAGTACAACAGGGGGGCTAAACACTGAAGCTTTCTTT. The chain couples TRBV19 to TRBJ1-1, with 8 bases matching TRBD1. Germline V gene data show CDR1 as LNHDA and CDR2 as SQIVND (reference sequence). CDR3 length: 15 amino acids. Trimming at V came to 4 bases and at J to 2 bases, leaving 6 bases not matched to a gene.

The V call is TRBV24-1, the J call TRBJ2-3; 14 bases match TRBD2. The length of the CDR3 is 17 residues. V was clipped by 4 bases and J by 4 bases; unmatched bases: 6. Germline V lookup: CDR1 KGHDR, CDR2 SFDVKD. CDR3: CATSDPGTSGGSDTQYF. CDR3 DNA: TGTGCCACCAGTGACCCCGGGACTAGCGGGGGCTCAGATACGCAGTATTTT.

The gene calls are TRBV5-6 and TRBJ2-3; D might be TRBD1 or TRBD2, each matching 6 bases. Looked up from germline, CDR1 is SGHDT and CDR2 is YYEEEE. Between the trimmed V and J ends, which lost 0 bases and 1 base, there was a span of 12 bases. This CDR3 contains 16 residues. DNA for the CDR3: TGTGCCAGCAGCTTGGCCGAGGGGGGTCGCACAGATACGCAGTATTTT. This codes for CASSLAEGGRTDTQYF.

This rearrangement joins TRBV7-7 to TRBJ1-1; 7 nucleotides match TRBD1. V trimming: 5 bases; J trimming: 5 bases; junction bases outside the gene matches: 5. The germline CDR1 and CDR2 sequences are SSHAT and FNYEAQ (reference sequence). The CDR3 runs to 13 residues. CDR3: CASSPLTGTEAFF. The DNA for the CDR3 is TGTGCCAGCAGCCCACTGACAGGGACTGAAGCTTTCTTT.

J is TRBJ2-2 and V is TRBV2; D may correspond to TRBD1 or TRBD2 (5 bases each). This CDR3 contains 15 residues. The V and J ends lost 10 bases and 0 bases respectively, with 15 bases between them. Germline values: CDR1 SNHLY, CDR2 FYNNEI. The DNA of the CDR3 is TGTGCCACTCGTTCGAGGGGCGCGAACACCGGGGAGCTGTTTTTT. Residues: CATRSRGANTGELFF.

V gene TRBV24-1 combines with J gene TRBJ2-3; 8 nucleotides line up with TRBD1. V dropped 1 base and J dropped 1; count of bases not matched to a gene: 21. Germline lookup yields CDR1 KGHDR and CDR2 SFDVKD. The CDR3 runs to 22 residues. CDR3 in DNA: TGTGCCACCAGTGATTTCCAGGGGGCGCTGAAGTCGGCGAAGTTAGGCACAGATACGCAGTATTTT. Residues: CATSDFQGALKSAKLGTDTQYF.

V gene TRBV25-1 combines with J gene TRBJ2-5, with 8 bases aligning to TRBD2. With 2 bases clipped from V and 5 bases from J, the junction kept 7 bases outside the gene matches. Germline-derived CDR1 and CDR2 are MGHDK and SYGVNS. CDR3 length: 15 amino acids. This CDR3 reads CASSEAGTSWETQYF. CDR3 in DNA: TGTGCCAGCAGTGAAGCAGGGACTAGTTGGGAGACCCAGTACTTC.

The V and J genes are TRBV5-1 and TRBJ1-2; D is perhaps TRBD1 (5 bases). Looked up from germline, CDR1 is SGHRS and CDR2 is YFSETQ. The CDR3 consists of 15 residues. V lost 0 bases and J 6 bases, leaving 15 bases between the germline ends. DNA of the CDR3: TGCGCCAGCAGCTTGGGGAAACCTATCAGGGATGGCTACACCTTC. Amino acids: CASSLGKPIRDGYTF.

This chain uses TRBV30 with TRBJ2-1; 7 bases match TRBD1. J was trimmed by 6 bases and V by 1 base; bases with no gene match: 6. Per germline, CDR1 GTSNPN and CDR2 SVGIG (reference sequence). The length of the CDR3 is 14 residues. CDR3 sequence reads: CAWSAGQEANEQFF. In DNA form, the CDR3 reads TGTGCCTGGAGTGCCGGACAGGAGGCCAATGAGCAGTTCTTC.